The rows below give T cell receptor beta chains drawn from one sample of a study of tumor T cells in aggressive B-cell lymphoma. This table comes from immunoSEQ multiplex PCR, and its TCRdb copy is limited to in-frame clones, with some not included. The sample lists about 1,800 clones, roughly 86% occurring once. Sequencing input: tumor tissue. These receptors all stem from an adult with diffuse large B cell lymphoma. CDR3s include the opening cysteine and the closing phenylalanine or tryptophan.

V,J,CDR3
TRBV5-4,TRBJ2-1,CASSQTGSYNEQFF
TRBV18,TRBJ2-5,CASSRDRQETQYF
TRBV28,TRBJ2-3,CASSLGQGDTQYF
TRBV14,TRBJ2-3,CASSYSPDTQYF
TRBV5-1,TRBJ2-4,CASSFSPPGQGRYIQYF
TRBV4-2,TRBJ2-3,CASSPPGDLSTDTQYF
TRBV5-4,TRBJ2-1,CASTRGGGLREQFF
TRBV23-1,TRBJ1-5,CASSQSPGQGAPGPSNQPQHF
TRBV11-2,TRBJ2-7,CASSARTGIDEQYF
TRBV5-1,TRBJ2-1,CASSPGRVTYNEQFF
TRBV18,TRBJ1-3,CASSRTGTNTIYF
TRBV6-1,TRBJ2-7,CASRWTGEGYEQYF
TRBV28,TRBJ2-1,CASSLGSSGEQFF
TRBV2,TRBJ2-3,CASLGTSPLTDTQYF
TRBV5-1,TRBJ2-5,CASSSTGAYQETQYF
TRBV11-1,TRBJ2-3,CVSSPSADTQYF
TRBV28,TRBJ1-4,CASSFAGATNEKLFF
TRBV5-4,TRBJ2-3,CASSASGYTDTQYF
TRBV2,TRBJ2-2,CASSVKTGGNTGELFF
TRBV27,TRBJ1-6,CASSGDSYNSPLHF
TRBV5-6,TRBJ2-2,CASSESYLNTGELFF
TRBV2,TRBJ1-4,CVSSGRDRDEKLFF
TRBV2,TRBJ1-2,CASRGTVNYGYTF
TRBV9,TRBJ2-7,CASSVDGGYEQYF
TRBV19,TRBJ1-2,CASSIGRYGYTF
TRBV4-2,TRBJ1-2,CASSQTGGNGYTF
TRBV7-2,TRBJ1-1,CASSPQGAHTEAFF
TRBV7-6,TRBJ2-7,CASSLSVGGEGYEQYF
TRBV7-9,TRBJ2-7,CASSGPRGGPQSSYEQYF
TRBV5-1,TRBJ1-6,CASSFGGPEPLHF
TRBV5-6,TRBJ2-7,CASSLGPGRGDEQYF
TRBV29-1,TRBJ2-3,CSVDLTGGIGIGTDTQYF
TRBV5-1,TRBJ1-3,CASSLVAGSGNTIYF
TRBV28,TRBJ1-1,CASSPDSEAFF
TRBV9,TRBJ1-4,CASSPPDSGEKLFF
TRBV28,TRBJ1-6,CASRLRGNWSPLHF
TRBV28,TRBJ1-2,CASTLGGGGWGYTF
TRBV11-2,TRBJ2-7,CASSFGTGAYEQYF
TRBV7-9,TRBJ1-2,CASSYTGGAGYTF
TRBV27,TRBJ2-3,CASSLRDRSTDTQYF
TRBV4-2,TRBJ2-1,CASSQGTGAFSAVTNEQFF
TRBV9,TRBJ1-1,CASSAWDRGQNTEAFF
TRBV6-5,TRBJ2-1,CASSGQGSLEQFF
TRBV14,TRBJ1-1,CASSQGWGAEAFF
TRBV27,TRBJ2-2,CASSSRSITGELFF
TRBV19,TRBJ2-3,CASSIGVVDTQYF
TRBV5-1,TRBJ2-3,CASSLGLAGADTQYF
TRBV10-3,TRBJ1-5,CAISESAGNSNQPQHF
TRBV18,TRBJ1-3,CASSPFGPGSGNTIYF
TRBV6-6,TRBJ2-3,CASSYLWGGVGDTQYF
TRBV5-1,TRBJ1-1,CASSESNTKAFF
TRBV12-5,TRBJ1-5,CASGRDLNQPQHF
TRBV7-9,TRBJ1-4,CASSWEGGGVEKLFF
TRBV11-2,TRBJ1-4,CASSLGDRDNEKLFF
TRBV13,TRBJ2-3,CASSHQGQVRDTQYF
TRBV29-1,TRBJ1-1,CSVAGGRGGSDTEAFF
TRBV4-2,TRBJ2-7,CASSQDRGLHYEQYF
TRBV28,TRBJ1-4,CASSLDRDGEKLFF
TRBV7-9,TRBJ2-2,CASSFGGGELFF
TRBV2,TRBJ2-6,CASSAAGFSGANVLTF